The 15 T cell receptor beta chains reported below all come from one sample, sequenced in a study of cytomegalovirus exposure and HLA in healthy donors. PCR involved 60 Vbeta and 13 Jbeta primers. Produced via immunoSEQ multiplex PCR; TCRdb's table is partial and in-frame only. This sample has around 150,000 clones, with more than 60% found just once. Material for sequencing was PBMCs. The receptors here all came from a man aged 40-49 years in good health and CMV-seronegative.

This clone occurred a few times. The J gene is TRBJ1-1, the V gene TRBV18; TRBD1 matches 9 bases. This CDR3 spans 15 amino acids. The V gene's germline CDR1 is KGHSH and CDR2 LQKENI. J was trimmed by 5 bases and V by 5 bases; bases with no gene match: 9. In DNA form, the CDR3 reads TGTGCCAGCTCAACGACCGGGACAGGGTTGACTGAAGCTTTCTTT. Amino acids: CASSTTGTGLTEAFF.

The chain carries TRBV20-1 and TRBJ2-5; D is uncertain. The CDR3 is 11 residues long. Germline CDR1 and CDR2: DFQATT and SNEGSKA (reference sequence). V was shortened by 2 bases and J by 9 bases, with 10 bases between the two germline ends. DNA of the CDR3: TGCAGTGCTAGACCCGGGTCGGCCCAGTACTTC. Protein product: CSARPGSAQYF.

This clone came up once. V and J are TRBV5-4 and TRBJ2-7, with a tentative D call TRBD1 (5 bases). The CDR3 has 13 amino acids. Deletions cut 5 bases from V and 7 bases from J, with 16 bases between. Germline V gives CDR1 SGHNT, CDR2 YYREEE (reference sequence). This CDR3 is CASSWVKDREQYF. The DNA of the CDR3 is TGTGCCAGCAGTTGGGTTAAAGACAGAGAGCAGTACTTC.

This clone was observed once. This sequence joins TRBV15 and TRBJ2-5, with a tentative D call TRBD1 (6 bases). CDR1 LNHNV and CDR2 YYDKDF come from the germline V gene (reference sequence). The V and J ends lost 0 bases and 0 bases respectively, with 11 bases between them. This CDR3 region has 16 residues. In DNA, the CDR3 is TGTGCCACCAGCAGAGATGGGCAGGGGTACCAAGAGACCCAGTACTTC. Translating it yields CATSRDGQGYQETQYF.

V is TRBV18 and J is TRBJ2-7; 10 nucleotides line up with TRBD1. Germline CDR1 is KGHSH and CDR2 is LQKENI. The CDR3 totals 16 residues. V gave up 3 bases and J gave up 1 base; unmatched junction bases: 6. For the CDR3, the DNA is TGTGCCAGCTCACCTCAAATGGGACAGGGGTCCTACGAGCAGTACTTC. Translated, it gives CASSPQMGQGSYEQYF.

The CDR3 DNA reads as TGTGCCAGCAGCCTCCGGGCCTTAGCGGGGGGGAGTAATGAGCAGTTCTTC. Amino acids: CASSLRALAGGSNEQFF. V is TRBV11-2 and J is TRBJ2-1, with 11 bases matching TRBD2. V trimming: 5 bases; J trimming: 7 bases; junction bases outside the gene matches: 13. Germline assignment: CDR1 SGHAT and CDR2 FQNNGV. The CDR3 consists of 17 residues.

This chain links TRBV2 with TRBJ2-1, with D perhaps TRBD2 (6 bases). In germline, CDR1 is SNHLY, CDR2 FYNNEI. The V and J ends lost 0 bases and 6 bases respectively, with 15 bases between them. The CDR3 is 16 residues long. In nucleotides, the CDR3 is TGTGCCAGCAGTGAAGCGCCGATCCTCGGGGGCAATGAGCAGTTCTTC. It codes for CASSEAPILGGNEQFF. The full variable domain, with the rest looked up from reference TRBV2 and TRBJ2-1, is EPEVTQTPSHQVTQMGQEVILRCVPISNHLYFYWYRQILGQKVEFLVSFYNNEISEKSEIFDDQFSVERPDGSNFTLKIRSTKLEDSAMYFCASSEAPILGGNEQFFGPGTRLTVL.

This clone was seen a single time. The V call is TRBV27, the J call TRBJ1-6, with TRBD1 as a possible D gene (5 bases). The CDR3 length is 15 residues. In germline, CDR1 is MNHEY, CDR2 SMNVEV (reference sequence). V gave up 6 bases and J gave up 10 bases, with 19 bases separating them. Here the CDR3 reads CASSPAGPHRSPLHF. CDR3 in DNA: TGTGCCAGCAGCCCCGCAGGGCCTCACCGGTCACCCCTCCACTTT.

The chain uses TRBV25-1 and TRBJ2-3; TRBD1 aligns across 8 bases. Germline V lookup: CDR1 MGHDK, CDR2 SYGVNS. This CDR3 has 14 residues. V trimming: 3 bases; J trimming: 8 bases; junction bases outside the gene matches: 7. CDR3 amino acids: CASSDPGGVGTQYF. In DNA form, the CDR3 reads TGTGCCAGCAGTGATCCAGGGGGCGTTGGTACGCAGTATTTT.

The chain couples TRBV19 to TRBJ2-7; maybe TRBD1 (6 bases). The germline V gene has CDR1 LNHDA and CDR2 SQIVND (reference sequence). The V end lost 7 bases, the J end lost 2 bases, and 12 bases lay between the germline ends. This CDR3 has 13 residues. As DNA, the CDR3 is TGTGCCAGTAAGGGACAAAAGCCCTACGAGCAGTACTTC. Protein product: CASKGQKPYEQYF.

The V gene is TRBV19, the J gene TRBJ1-3; 10 bases are a match to TRBD1. The CDR3 loop spans 16 amino acids. V trimming: 6 bases; J trimming: 1 base; junction bases outside the gene matches: 6. The germline gives CDR1 LNHDA, CDR2 SQIVND (reference sequence). The CDR3 here is CASSQTGGASGNTIYF. The CDR3 nucleotides are TGTGCCAGTAGCCAGACAGGGGGCGCATCTGGAAACACCATATATTTT.

This chain links TRBV25-1 with TRBJ1-1; 7 bases are shared with TRBD1. This CDR3 comprises 16 residues. CDR1 is MGHDK and CDR2 is SYGVNS in the germline V gene. With 4 bases clipped from V and 3 bases from J, the junction kept 11 bases outside the gene matches. CDR3 region: CASSVRGPFPYTEAFF. DNA of the CDR3: TGTGCCAGCAGTGTTAGGGGGCCTTTCCCCTACACTGAAGCTTTCTTT. The full variable domain, rest sourced from reference TRBV25-1 and TRBJ1-1, is EADIYQTPRYLVIGTGKKITLECSQTMGHDKMYWYQQDPGMELHLIHYSYGVNSTEKGDLSSESTVSRIRTEHFPLTLESARPSHTSQYLCASSVRGPFPYTEAFFGQGTRLTVV.

The chain carries TRBV6-1 and TRBJ2-5, with 9 bases matching TRBD2. Germline CDR1 reads MNHNS; CDR2 reads SASEGT. This CDR3 region has 15 residues. V lost 5 bases and J lost 1; bases outside the gene matches: 5. The CDR3 DNA sequence: TGTGCCAGCAGTTCAGCGGGGGGCCCCCAAGAGACCCAGTACTTC. Translation: CASSSAGGPQETQYF.

Only one count was recorded for this clone. This chain uses TRBV5-6 with TRBJ2-5; 8 positions match TRBD2. Trimming at V came to 4 bases and at J to 6 bases, leaving 17 bases not matched to a gene. Looked up from germline, CDR1 is SGHDT and CDR2 is YYEEEE. The CDR3 is made up of 17 amino acids. The CDR3 DNA follows: TGTGCCAGCAGCCGGGATAGGGGAGGGGCGGGGGGACAGACCCAGTACTTC. Translated, it gives CASSRDRGGAGGQTQYF.

The genes are TRBV19 and TRBJ1-6; no reliable D call. Trimming stripped 7 bases from V and 9 bases from J, with 10 bases between. The CDR3 consists of 12 residues. CDR1 is LNHDA and CDR2 is SQIVND in the germline V gene (reference sequence). The CDR3 nucleotides read TGTGCCAGTACCGGGAGGTTTTCACCCCTCCACTTT. This gives the protein CASTGRFSPLHF. The full variable domain, in which reference TRBV19 and TRBJ1-6 provide the parts outside the CDR3, is DGGITQSPKYLFRKEGQNVTLSCEQNLNHDAMYWYRQDPGQGLRLIYYSQIVNDFQKGDIAEGYSVSREKKESFPLTVTSAQKNPTAFYLCASTGRFSPLHFGNGTRLTVT.